This T cell receptor beta chain was recovered during a study of blood T cell repertoires in COVID-19. Study-wide context: The study drew acute and convalescent COVID-19 samples from the United States, Italy and Spain. Nucleic acid was either cDNA or gDNA, and it came from T cells, B-cell-depleted T cells, or PBMCs.

Per the original data handling: Reference gene primer amplification yielded estimated nucleated cell counts. Only in-frame clones appear in the TCRdb table, and some are missing; sequencing was by immunoSEQ multiplex PCR. That table furnishes V, J and clone size, whereas the DNA furnished D and trimming. The table has about 94,000 clones, over 70% seen once. Germline CDR1 is LNHNV and CDR2 is YYDKDF (reference sequence). The trim removed 6 bases at V and 4 bases at J, leaving 6 bases unmatched. The CDR3 contains 15 residues. The sequence was collected from a human donor in a cohort sampled during active COVID-19. The sequencing input was peripheral blood. This chain uses TRBV15 with TRBJ1-1; 12 bases are a match to TRBD1. CDR3 DNA sequence: TGTGCCACCAGGTCCCGGGACAGGGGGCTCACTGAAGCTTTCTTT. Protein product: CATRSRDRGLTEAFF.